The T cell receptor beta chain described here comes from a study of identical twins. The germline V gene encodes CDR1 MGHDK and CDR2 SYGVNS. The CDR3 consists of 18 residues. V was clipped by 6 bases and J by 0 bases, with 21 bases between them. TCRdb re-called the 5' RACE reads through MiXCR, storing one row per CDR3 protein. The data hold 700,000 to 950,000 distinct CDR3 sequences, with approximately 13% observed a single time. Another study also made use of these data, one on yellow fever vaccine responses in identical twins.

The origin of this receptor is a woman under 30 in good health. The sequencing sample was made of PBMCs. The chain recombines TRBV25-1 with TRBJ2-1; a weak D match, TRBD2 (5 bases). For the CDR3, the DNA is TGTGCCAGCAGAAGTGGAATCCTCGAGCGGAACTCCTACAATGAGCAGTTCTTC. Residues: CASRSGILERNSYNEQFF.